These 25 T cell receptor beta chains originate from one sample sequenced in a study of blood T cell repertoires in COVID-19. Assay: immunoSEQ multiplex PCR; the TCRdb copy retains only in-frame clones and omits some. The table includes about 74,000 clones, roughly 91% detected once. Material: peripheral blood. The receptors were sampled from a woman older than 75 with active or convalescent COVID-19.

The chain employs TRBV7-9 and TRBJ2-7; 8 nucleotides agree with TRBD1. V shed 2 bases and J 7 bases; nucleotides not matched to a gene: 4. The CDR3 is 13 amino acids. Germline V gene lookup returns CDR1 SEHNR and CDR2 FQNEAQ (reference sequence). CDR3 protein: CASSLMTGEEQYF. CDR3 nucleotides: TGTGCCAGCAGCTTAATGACAGGGGAGGAGCAGTACTTC. Looking up the rest from reference TRBV7-9 and TRBJ2-7 gives the full variable domain: DTGVSQNPRHKITKRGQNVTFRCDPISEHNRLYWYRQTLGQGPEFLTYFQNEAQLEKSRLLSDRFSAERPKGSFSTLEIQRTEQGDSAMYLCASSLMTGEEQYFGPGTRLTVT.

The chain couples TRBV5-6 to TRBJ2-3; D ambiguous. This CDR3 has 14 amino acids. The germline V gene has CDR1 SGHDT and CDR2 YYEEEE. V lost 2 bases, J lost 0 bases, and 7 bases lay in between. This CDR3 reads CASSLFASTDTQYF. Written as DNA, the CDR3 is TGTGCCAGCAGCTTATTTGCGAGCACAGATACGCAGTATTTT.

The chain links TRBV5-1 to TRBJ2-5, with 8 bases fitting TRBD2. This CDR3 region has 15 residues. The V and J ends lost 0 bases and 5 bases, in that order; junction bases with no gene match: 6. CDR1 and CDR2 (germline): SGHRS, YFSETQ. The CDR3 DNA is TGCGCCAGCAGCTTGGCGGGGGGGACGAGGGAGACCCAGTACTTC. It encodes CASSLAGGTRETQYF.

The CDR3 sequence: CAATGGSNQPQHF. The CDR3 DNA is TGTGCCGCGACAGGGGGTAGCAATCAGCCCCAGCATTTT. V gene TRBV24-1 combines with J gene TRBJ1-5, with 9 bases matching TRBD1. V shed 12 bases and J 0 bases; nucleotides not matched to a gene: 2. Germline lookup yields CDR1 KGHDR and CDR2 SFDVKD. The CDR3 contains 13 residues.

The V call is TRBV6-2 or TRBV6-3, the J call TRBJ1-5, with D possibly TRBD1 on 5 matching bases. The CDR3 loop spans 18 amino acids. CDR1 and CDR2 from the germline V gene are MNHEY and SVGEGT. Trimming removed 5 bases from V and 0 bases from J, with 20 bases in between. Here the CDR3 DNA reads TGTGCCAGCAGTCCCCCTCATGACAGACTCTATAGCAATCAGCCCCAGCATTTT. It codes for CASSPPHDRLYSNQPQHF.

CDR3 sequence: CASNQEGALSGANVLTF. The CDR3 bases are TGTGCCAGCAATCAAGAGGGGGCGCTCTCTGGGGCCAACGTCCTGACTTTC. V is TRBV7-2 and J is TRBJ2-6; 7 bases line up with TRBD1. Germline CDR1 reads SGHTA; CDR2 reads FQGNSA. The CDR3 covers 17 residues. The V segment lost 7 bases and the J segment 0 bases; nucleotides outside the gene matches: 9. Filled out from reference TRBV7-2 and TRBJ2-6, the complete variable domain reads GAGVSQSPSNKVTEKGKDVELRCDPISGHTALYWYRQSLGQGLEFLIYFQGNSAPDKSGLPSDRFSAERTGGSVSTLTIQRTQQEDSAVYLCASNQEGALSGANVLTFGAGSRLTVL.

This clone occurred once. This chain links TRBV7-9 with TRBJ1-2, with 10 positions matching TRBD1. CDR1 is SEHNR and CDR2 is FQNEAQ in the germline V gene (reference sequence). V trimming: 3 bases; J trimming: 7 bases; junction bases outside the gene matches: 8. This CDR3 region has 15 residues. The CDR3 DNA follows: TGTGCCAGCAGCTTCAGGACAGGGGGTTATGTTGGCTACACCTTC. This translates into CASSFRTGGYVGYTF.

The CDR3 loop is CASSQLTGTEAFF. In DNA, the CDR3 is TGTGCCAGCAGCCAATTAACAGGGACTGAAGCTTTCTTT. The V gene is TRBV3-1 (or the pseudogene TRBV3-2), the J gene TRBJ1-1, with D tentatively TRBD1 (6 bases). The CDR3 extends over 13 amino acids. V gave up 2 bases and J gave up 5 bases, with 9 bases separating them. Germline assignment: CDR1 LGHDT and CDR2 YNNKEL (reference sequence).

The chain links TRBV5-1 to TRBJ2-1; D is perhaps TRBD1 (6 bases). Germline CDR1 and CDR2: SGHRS and YFSETQ. V was trimmed by 6 bases and J by 8 bases, leaving 18 bases between them. The CDR3 is made up of 14 amino acids. The CDR3 DNA is TGCGCCAGCAAGCCCCGGACAGTACTATATGAGCAGTTCTTC. Its protein product is CASKPRTVLYEQFF.

Only one count was recorded for this clone. The chain links TRBV4-3 to TRBJ1-6; weak D call: TRBD1 (5 bases). V was trimmed by 0 bases and J by 9 bases, leaving 15 bases between them. The CDR3 sequence is 16 residues long. Germline V lookup: CDR1 LGHNA, CDR2 YSLEER. CDR3 in DNA: TGCGCCAGCAGCCAAGATATGGAGGGGTCAAGTTCACCCCTCCACTTT. Translating it yields CASSQDMEGSSSPLHF.

This chain connects TRBV12-3 or TRBV12-4 to TRBJ1-1; no reliable D call. Deletions cut 6 bases from V and 6 bases from J, with 8 bases between. The CDR3 length is 11 residues. This CDR3 is CASSRMSEAFF. The DNA of the CDR3 is TGTGCCAGCAGCAGGATGTCTGAAGCTTTCTTT.

The gene calls are TRBV7-2 and TRBJ1-3; tentative D call: TRBD1 (6 bases). This CDR3 is built from 16 residues. V was pared by 5 bases and J by 0 bases, with 14 bases between. Germline assignment: CDR1 SGHTA and CDR2 FQGNSA. The CDR3 DNA reads TGTGCCAGCAGCAGCCGACAGGACGGCTCTGGAAACACCATATATTTT. Translated, it gives CASSSRQDGSGNTIYF.

This clone appeared a single time. The V and J genes are TRBV18 and TRBJ1-1; possibly TRBD1 for D (5 bases). The germline V gene encodes CDR1 KGHSH and CDR2 LQKENI. V lost 3 bases and J 1 base, leaving 12 bases between the germline ends. This CDR3 contains 15 residues. The CDR3 is CASSPARVENTEAFF. The CDR3 bases are TGTGCCAGCTCACCTGCCAGGGTTGAGAACACTGAAGCTTTCTTT. The whole variable domain, remainder taken from reference TRBV18 and TRBJ1-1, is NAGVMQNPRHLVRRRGQEARLRCSPMKGHSHVYWYRQLPEEGLKFMVYLQKENIIDESGMPKERFSAEFPKEGPSILRIQQVVRGDSAAYFCASSPARVENTEAFFGQGTRLTVV.

Written as DNA, the CDR3 is TGTGCCAGCAGACAGGTTCTAGTGGGTAATAATTCACCCCTCCACTTT. Amino acids: CASRQVLVGNNSPLHF. This rearrangement joins TRBV7-3 to TRBJ1-6; TRBD1 is a possible D gene (5 bases). Per the germline V gene, CDR1 is SGHTA and CDR2 is FQGTGA. Between the trimmed V and J ends, which lost 6 bases and 5 bases, there was a span of 17 bases. The CDR3 totals 16 residues.

The CDR3 region is CASSFRGTGSGNTIYF. The CDR3 coding sequence is TGTGCCAGCAGCTTTAGGGGGACAGGATCTGGAAACACCATATATTTT. The V and J genes are TRBV7-2 and TRBJ1-3; 8 nucleotides line up with TRBD1. V shed 3 bases and J 1 base; nucleotides not matched to a gene: 5. CDR3 size: 16 residues. The V gene's germline CDR1 is SGHTA and CDR2 FQGNSA.

This clone was detected only once. V and J are TRBV29-1 and TRBJ1-2; 8 nucleotides align to TRBD1. The trim removed 4 bases at V and 3 bases at J, leaving 4 bases unmatched. CDR3 size: 13 residues. Germline CDR1 and CDR2: SQVTM and ANQGSEA. The CDR3 nucleotides are TGCAGCGTTGTTGCGACAGGGGACTATGGCTACACCTTC. It specifies CSVVATGDYGYTF.

The gene calls are TRBV6-5 and TRBJ1-6, with TRBD1 as a possible D gene (5 bases). Looked up from germline, CDR1 is MNHEY and CDR2 is SVGAGI. The germline V and J ends were trimmed by 2 bases and 14 bases, with 19 bases remaining between them. CDR3 length: 15 residues. The CDR3 DNA is TGTGCCAGCAGTTACGTCCAGGGCGGGGTTGGAGCCCTCCACTTT. This gives the protein CASSYVQGGVGALHF.

This clone occurred a few times. This sequence joins TRBV30 and TRBJ2-2, with D maybe TRBD2 (6 bases). The V end was cut by 3 bases, the J end by 4 bases, with 12 bases between. This CDR3 comprises 14 residues. Per the germline V gene, CDR1 is GTSNPN and CDR2 is SVGIG (reference sequence). The CDR3: CAWSWGLVTGELFF. CDR3 sequence (DNA): TGTGCCTGGAGCTGGGGACTCGTCACCGGGGAGCTGTTTTTT.

The rearrangement joins TRBV27 to TRBJ2-1; 7 bases fit TRBD2. V lost 2 bases and J lost 12; bases outside the gene matches: 7. Germline loops: CDR1 MNHEY, CDR2 SMNVEV (reference sequence). The CDR3 consists of 13 residues. CDR3 loop: CASSLGGRAVQFF. CDR3 nucleotides: TGTGCCAGCAGTTTAGGGGGGAGGGCAGTGCAGTTCTTC.

This clone was picked up one time. V usage is TRBV30 and J usage is TRBJ1-3, with D unresolved. The germline V and J ends were trimmed by 3 bases and 1 base, with 10 bases remaining between them. The CDR3 length is 14 residues. Germline assignment: CDR1 GTSNPN and CDR2 SVGIG (reference sequence). This chain's CDR3 is CAWRVAGSGNTIYF. Written as DNA, the CDR3 is TGTGCCTGGAGGGTTGCCGGGTCTGGAAACACCATATATTTT.

The gene calls are TRBV30 and TRBJ1-1; possible D gene TRBD1, 6 bases. V was pared by 4 bases and J by 1 base, with 10 bases between. The CDR3 consists of 13 residues. Per germline, CDR1 GTSNPN and CDR2 SVGIG (reference sequence). The CDR3 here is CAWKTGRNTEAFF. CDR3 nucleotides: TGTGCCTGGAAAACAGGGCGGAACACTGAAGCTTTCTTT.

This clone was detected only once. DNA of the CDR3: TGTGCCAGCAGCCAGTACCAGGGGTCAACCTACAATGAGCAGTTCTTC. Translation gives CASSQYQGSTYNEQFF. V and J are TRBV3-1 (or the pseudogene TRBV3-2) and TRBJ2-1; the D gene is possibly TRBD1 (6 bases). The CDR3 has 16 residues. Germline V gene lookup returns CDR1 LGHDT and CDR2 YNNKEL (reference sequence). V was trimmed by 3 bases and J by 2 bases, leaving 14 bases between them.

The chain links TRBV5-1 to TRBJ1-6, with 8 bases lining up with TRBD1. This CDR3 contains 14 residues. Germline V lookup: CDR1 SGHRS, CDR2 YFSETQ. J lost 14 bases, V lost 0 bases, and 7 bases had no gene match. CDR3 sequence (DNA): TGCGCCAGCAGCTTGGAGTCAGGGGGCCAATCCCTCCACTTT. Translating it yields CASSLESGGQSLHF.

The chain is built from TRBV5-1 and TRBJ1-2; D unclear. Germline values: CDR1 SGHRS, CDR2 YFSETQ. The ends were cut back, 1 base at V and 4 bases at J, with 5 bases in the middle. The CDR3 is 12 amino acids. CDR3 sequence reads: CASSLPGYGYTF. The CDR3 region has the DNA TGCGCCAGCAGCTTGCCGGGCTATGGCTACACCTTC.

For this clone: Other DNA sequences within the sample encode an identical CDR3. The chain joins TRBV19 to TRBJ1-6, with no clear D. Germline V gives CDR1 LNHDA, CDR2 SQIVND (reference sequence). The V end was cut by 3 bases, the J end by 8 bases, with 5 bases between. The CDR3 is made up of 12 amino acids. The CDR3 nucleotides are TGTGCCAGTAGTATGAGGGATTCACCCCTCCACTTT. This codes for CASSMRDSPLHF. Complete variable domain (other parts from reference TRBV19 and TRBJ1-6): DGGITQSPKYLFRKEGQNVTLSCEQNLNHDAMYWYRQDPGQGLRLIYYSQIVNDFQKGDIAEGYSVSREKKESFPLTVTSAQKNPTAFYLCASSMRDSPLHFGNGTRLTVT.